The rows below give T cell receptor beta chains drawn from one sample of a study of beta chain features in type 1 diabetes. Here immunoSEQ multiplex PCR was the method, and the copy in TCRdb shows in-frame clones only, minus some. The repertoire has about 740,000 clones, roughly 12% of them found once; the top ten carry approximately 0.02%. Sequencing was carried out using naive CD4+ T cells from blood. All receptors derive from a man between 18 and 35 years old with type 1 diabetes. The CDR3 runs from the conserved cysteine through the conserved F or W. A D gene is named only where the DNA matches it firmly. Clone size is not always given. Where it is, it says once, few, many or a class for expanded clones.

abundance | j_gene | d_gene | v_gene | CDR3nt | CDR3aa
few | TRBJ2-7 | . | TRBV18 | TGTGCCAGCTCACCAGTTCAAACAGGGTCCTACGAGCAGTACTTC | CASSPVQTGSYEQYF
few | TRBJ2-3 | TRBD1 | TRBV5-1 | TGCGCCAGCAACTTTCAGGGGGCGGATACGCAGTATTTT | CASNFQGADTQYF
few | TRBJ1-5 | . | TRBV30 | TGTGCCTGGTCATATACAGCTGATCAGCCCCAGCATTTT | CAWSYTADQPQHF
. | TRBJ1-6 | . | TRBV11-2 | TGTGCCAGCAGCTTTACAGACGACAGCCTTAAGATGGCCCTCCACTTT | CASSFTDDSLKMALHF
once | TRBJ2-5 | . | TRBV10-3 | TGTGCCATCAGTGAGTCGGCGAAAGAGACCCAGTACTTC | CAISESAKETQYF
few | TRBJ2-1 | . | TRBV5-1 | TGCGCCAGCAGCTTGGCCGAATTTGGTAGCTTGAAGTTCTTC | CASSLAEFGSLKFF
. | TRBJ1-1 | . | TRBV9 | TGTGCCAGCAGCGTAGCTGTTATGAACACTGAAGCTTTCTTT | CASSVAVMNTEAFF
few | TRBJ2-3 | TRBD1 | TRBV11-2 | TGTGCCAGCAGCTTCGACAGGGGGCGAGATGGCACAGATACGCAGTATTTT | CASSFDRGRDGTDTQYF
. | TRBJ2-7 | . | TRBV2 | TGTGCCAGCAGTGAAGCGCTTCGGGCGAACGAGCAGTACTTC | CASSEALRANEQYF
. | TRBJ1-1 | TRBD1 | TRBV29-1 | TGCAGCGCATCGGGACAGGAGAACACTGAAGCTTTCTTT | CSASGQENTEAFF
few | TRBJ2-2 | . | TRBV11-2 | TGTGCCAGCAGCCCCAGCCCGGGGACGGACACCGGGGAGCTGTTTTTT | CASSPSPGTDTGELFF
. | TRBJ2-7 | TRBD1 | TRBV6-6 | TGTGCCAGCAGTTCACAGGGGTACGAGCAGTACTTC | CASSSQGYEQYF
. | TRBJ1-5 | . | TRBV4-1 | TGCGCCAGCAGCCAAGGTACGGGTCAGCCCCAGCATTTT | CASSQGTGQPQHF
few | TRBJ1-3 | TRBD1 | TRBV13 | TGTGCCAGCAGCCCGGGACAGGGGAAAAACACCATATATTTT | CASSPGQGKNTIYF
few | TRBJ2-5 | . | TRBV27 | TGTGCCAGCAGTTTATCGAACCCACGGGTTGGTAGTGCCCAGTACTTC | CASSLSNPRVGSAQYF
few | TRBJ1-6 | . | TRBV30 | TGTGCCTGGAGAAAGGTCTATAATTCACCCCTCCACTTT | CAWRKVYNSPLHF
once | TRBJ2-7 | TRBD1 | TRBV4-1 | TGCGCCAGCAGCCACCGCGGGACAGGGGCATCCTACGAGCAGTACTTC | CASSHRGTGASYEQYF
. | TRBJ2-3 | . | TRBV6-1 | TGTGCCAGCATCACATCTGCGGCAGATACGCAGTATTTT | CASITSAADTQYF
few | TRBJ1-4 | . | TRBV30 | TGTGCCTGGGGGACATCAACTAATGAAAAACTGTTTTTT | CAWGTSTNEKLFF
. | TRBJ2-7 | . | TRBV6-5 | TGTGCCAGCAGTTACTCGGGGGACCACGCCTACGAGCAGTACTTC | CASSYSGDHAYEQYF
few | TRBJ2-3 | TRBD2 | TRBV7-3 | TGTGCCAGCAGCTTATTTGCTCTAGCGGGTCGTGGGAACACAGATACGCAGTATTTT | CASSLFALAGRGNTDTQYF
few | TRBJ1-1 | . | TRBV4-2 | TGTGCCAGCAGCCTAAGACAGGTGAACACTGAAGCTTTCTTT | CASSLRQVNTEAFF
. | TRBJ2-7 | TRBD1 | TRBV10-1 | TGCGCCAGCAGTGGTCAAGACAGGGTTCCCGAGCAGTACTTC | CASSGQDRVPEQYF
few | TRBJ2-7 | . | TRBV23-1 | TGCGCCAGCAGCTACCCAGGCTCCTACGAGCAGTACTTC | CASSYPGSYEQYF
few | TRBJ2-6 | TRBD1 | TRBV2 | TGTGCCAGCAGTAAAGGGGGCACTGGGGCCAACGTCCTGACTTTC | CASSKGGTGANVLTF
. | TRBJ2-3 | TRBD2 | TRBV6-5 | TGTGCCAGCAGTTATGGAATAGCGGGGCCTCCGAATACGCAGTATTTT | CASSYGIAGPPNTQYF
few | TRBJ2-1 | . | TRBV18 | TGTGCCAGCTCACCACGGACTCGTATGAACAATGAGCAGTTCTTC | CASSPRTRMNNEQFF